Below are 6 T cell receptor beta chains sequenced from a single sample in a study of T cell changes during pregnancy in multiple sclerosis. Using immunoSEQ multiplex PCR, the repertoire was profiled, and TCRdb retains in-frame clones only, with some absent. The data hold 18,000 or so clones, with 89% observed a single time. Sequences were derived from CD8+ T cells from peripheral blood mononuclear cells, sampled in the second trimester of pregnancy. These receptors all come from a female donor in good health, enrolled as a control in a pregnancy study.

A single count supports this clone. The rearrangement uses TRBV10-2 and TRBJ2-1; D is possibly TRBD1 (5 bases). Trimming removed 2 bases from V and 7 bases from J, with 6 bases in between. The CDR3 spans 12 residues. The germline V gene encodes CDR1 WSHSY and CDR2 SAAADI. CDR3 DNA: TGCGCCAGCAGTGAGGGGGCGAATGAGCAGTTCTTC. Its protein is CASSEGANEQFF.

This chain links TRBV2 with TRBJ2-3; TRBD2 agrees at 10 bases. Germline CDR1 is SNHLY and CDR2 is FYNNEI. This CDR3 comprises 16 residues. Trimming cost V 6 bases and J 2 bases; bases outside gene matches: 8. The CDR3 reads CASRALGLAVTDTQYF. The CDR3 nucleotides are TGTGCCAGCAGGGCGCTAGGACTAGCGGTCACAGATACGCAGTATTTT.

The chain couples TRBV5-1 to TRBJ2-5; no reliable D call. With the DNA end fitting TRBJ2-7 better, the J assignment may be wrong. The germline V gene encodes CDR1 SGHRS and CDR2 YFSETQ. CDR3 length: 13 amino acids. This CDR3 is CASSSQSSYEQYF. The CDR3 DNA sequence: TGCGCCAGCAGCTCACAGTCTTCCTACGAGCAGTACTTC.

This chain connects TRBV28 to TRBJ2-7; D is unclear. The CDR3 covers 13 residues. V lost 5 bases, J lost 2 bases, and 10 bases lay in between. Germline CDR1 and CDR2: MDHEN and SYDVKM. The CDR3 DNA reads as TGTGCCAGCAGTCCTGTAAACACCTACGAGCAGTACTTC. Translation gives CASSPVNTYEQYF.

CDR3 DNA sequence: TGTGCCAGTAGTATATTCGGGGGGCGGGAAGCTTTCTTT. This sequence encodes CASSIFGGREAFF. J is TRBJ1-1 and V is TRBV19; possibly TRBD1 for D (6 bases). In germline, CDR1 is LNHDA, CDR2 SQIVND (reference sequence). The V and J ends lost 2 bases and 8 bases respectively, with 12 bases between them. The CDR3 runs to 13 residues.

V and J are TRBV15 and TRBJ2-6, with D possibly matching TRBD1 (7 bases). Germline values: CDR1 LNHNV, CDR2 YYDKDF (reference sequence). The CDR3 is made up of 16 amino acids. V was pared by 8 bases and J by 0 bases, with 14 bases between. CDR3 nucleotide sequence: TGTGCCACCGGCGGGACAGATTTCTCTGGGGCCAACGTCCTGACTTTC. Protein sequence: CATGGTDFSGANVLTF.